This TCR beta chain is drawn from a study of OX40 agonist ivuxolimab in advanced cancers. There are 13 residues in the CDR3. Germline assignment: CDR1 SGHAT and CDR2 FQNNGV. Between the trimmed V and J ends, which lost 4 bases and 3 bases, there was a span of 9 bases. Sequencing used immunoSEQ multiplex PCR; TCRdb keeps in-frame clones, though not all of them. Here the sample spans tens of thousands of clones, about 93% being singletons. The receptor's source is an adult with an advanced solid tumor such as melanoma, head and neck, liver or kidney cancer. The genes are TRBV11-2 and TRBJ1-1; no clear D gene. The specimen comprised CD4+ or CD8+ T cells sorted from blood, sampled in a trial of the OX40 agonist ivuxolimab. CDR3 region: CASSSFVYTEAFF. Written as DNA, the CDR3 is TGTGCCAGCAGCTCATTTGTGTACACTGAAGCTTTCTTT.